This is a list of T cell receptor beta chains from one sample in a study of vaccination and CD4 T cells after COVID-19. MiXCR was run by TCRdb on the PCR reads, yielding one entry per CDR3 protein. The table has more than 10,000 distinct CDR3 sequences, about two thirds seen once. These TCRs are of unknown antigen specificity. The specimen sequenced was CD4+ T cells from blood, cultured in vitro. Receptors were obtained from a human donor who had recovered from COVID-19. The CDR3 runs from the conserved cysteine through the conserved F or W. A D gene is named only where the DNA matches it firmly. Size tells how often a clone was seen (once, few, many) or the class of an expanded clone, and some rows leave it out.

TRBD1 TRBJ1-1 few TRBV10-3 TGTGCCATCAGTGAGCCGGGACAGCCAGTGAACACTGAAGCTTTCTTT CAISEPGQPVNTEAFF
NA TRBJ2-7 NA TRBV27 TGTGCCAGCAGTTTTTGGAGCGAGCAGTACTTC CASSFWSEQYF
NA TRBJ1-1 NA TRBV2 TGTGCCAGCAGACAGAACACTGAAGCTTTCTTT CASRQNTEAFF
NA TRBJ2-7 NA TRBV7-2 TGTGCCAGCAGCTTTAAGAACTACGAGCAGTACTTC CASSFKNYEQYF
TRBD2 TRBJ2-2 NA TRBV7-2 TGTGCCAGCAGCTCCACGGGACTAGCGGGAGTGGGCACCGGGGAGCTGTTTTTT CASSSTGLAGVGTGELFF
NA TRBJ1-2 NA TRBV28 TGTGCCAGCAGCAATAACTTCAGCCCTTGGGGCTACACCTTC CASSNNFSPWGYTF
TRBD1 TRBJ2-7 NA TRBV20-1 TGCAGTGCTCCCCGGGACAGGGGTTACGAGCAGTACTTC CSAPRDRGYEQYF
TRBD1 TRBJ1-5 NA TRBV19 TGTGCCAGTACCGGGACAGGGCCTAGCAATCAGCCCCAGCATTTT CASTGTGPSNQPQHF
NA TRBJ2-5 few TRBV7-6 TGTGCCAGCAGCTTAGGCCGAGAGACCCAGTACTTC CASSLGRETQYF
TRBD2 TRBJ2-7 NA TRBV20-1 TGCAGTGCTAGAGATTATCAGCGGGAGATATACGAGCAGTACTTC CSARDYQREIYEQYF
NA TRBJ1-1 NA TRBV18 TGTGCCAGCTCCCGTGGGGGGCTTAACACTGAAGCTTTCTTT CASSRGGLNTEAFF
NA TRBJ2-1 NA TRBV21-1 TGTGCCAGCAGCAACTGGTGGGCCAGAGACAATGAGCAGTTCTTC CASSNWWARDNEQFF
TRBD1 TRBJ1-2 NA TRBV10-3 TGTGCCATCAGTCCCACCGGACAGGGGCGTCGGGGCTACACCTTC CAISPTGQGRRGYTF
TRBD2 TRBJ2-5 NA TRBV11-2 TGTGCCAGCAGCTCAATTAGCGGGAGGGGGGGTTCCCAGTACTTC CASSSISGRGGSQYF
NA TRBJ2-7 NA TRBV12-3/TRBV12-4 TGTGCCAGCAGTTTAAGCGGGCAGAGCTCCTACGAGCAGTACTTC CASSLSGQSSYEQYF
TRBD1 TRBJ1-1 NA TRBV6-1 TGTGCCACCCGACAGGGGGTGAACACTGAAGCTTTCTTT CATRQGVNTEAFF
TRBD1 TRBJ1-1 NA TRBV6-5 TGTGCCAGCAGTTACGACAGGGGCGCGGGGGCTTTCTTT CASSYDRGAGAFF
TRBD1 TRBJ1-1 once TRBV27 TGTGCCAGCAGTCCACTGACAGGGTTTGAAGCTTTCTTT CASSPLTGFEAFF
TRBD1 TRBJ1-2 medium-sized TRBV6-1 TGTGCCAGCAGTCGGACAGGGGCCACCACAAACTATGGCTACACCTTC CASSRTGATTNYGYTF
TRBD2 TRBJ2-2 few TRBV20-1 TGCAGTGCCAGCGGGGACTCTTACACCGGGGAGCTGTTTTTT CSASGDSYTGELFF
TRBD1 TRBJ1-1 NA TRBV7-2 TGTGCCAGCAGCCCCCCGCAGGGGGCGAACACTGAAGCTTTCTTT CASSPPQGANTEAFF
TRBD2 TRBJ2-1 medium-sized TRBV6-5 TGTGCCAGCAGTTCGGTGGGGGGGGGGCAGTTCTTC CASSSVGGGQFF
NA TRBJ2-5 NA TRBV9 TGTGCCAGCAGCCCTTCTCTACAGGGAGCCCAAGAGACCCAGTACTTC CASSPSLQGAQETQYF
NA TRBJ2-7 once TRBV6-2/TRBV6-3 TGTGCCAGCAGTTACCTTGCCAGCCAACTATACGAGCAGTACTTC CASSYLASQLYEQYF
NA TRBJ2-5 NA TRBV20-1 TGCAGTGCTACAGGGGTCGAGACCCAGTACTTC CSATGVETQYF
NA TRBJ1-1 NA TRBV7-2 TGTGCCAGCAGCTTTTTCCGGGGGGGTGAAGCTTTCTTT CASSFFRGGEAFF
TRBD1 TRBJ1-2 NA TRBV5-4 TGTGCCAGCAGCTTCCGGGACAGGGTGAACTATGGCTACACCTTC CASSFRDRVNYGYTF
TRBD1 TRBJ1-2 NA TRBV7-2 TGTGCCAGCAGCTTAGCCCCAGGGGGGCTAGGCTATGGCTACACCTTC CASSLAPGGLGYGYTF
NA TRBJ1-5 NA TRBV6-1 TGTGCCAGCAGCCAAACAGGACAGCCCCAGCATTTT CASSQTGQPQHF
TRBD1 TRBJ2-5 NA TRBV12-3/TRBV12-4 TGTGCCAGCAGACCCGGGACAGTCCAAGAGACCCAGTACTTC CASRPGTVQETQYF
TRBD1 TRBJ1-1 NA TRBV20-1 TGCAGCATCGGGGGACAGGTAAACACTGAAGCTTTCTTT CSIGGQVNTEAFF
NA TRBJ2-7 NA TRBV2 TGTGCCAGCAGTGTGTTCACCGGGAGAACCTACGAGCAGTACTTC CASSVFTGRTYEQYF
NA TRBJ1-2 NA TRBV6-5 TGTGCCAGCAGTTCCGGGGGTTATGGCTACACCTTC CASSSGGYGYTF
NA TRBJ2-1 NA TRBV18 TGTGCCAGCTCACCCCCCCCCAGGGCTGAGCAGTTCTTC CASSPPPRAEQFF
NA TRBJ1-1 NA TRBV15 TGTGCCACCAGCAGAGCGAGAGGGATTGCCACTGAAGCTTTCTTT CATSRARGIATEAFF
NA TRBJ1-5 NA TRBV27 TGTGCCAGCACCCCTGGAGGGCCAAATCAGCCCCAGCATTTT CASTPGGPNQPQHF
NA TRBJ2-7 NA TRBV6-5 TGTGCCAGCAGTTACTCGATCAGTTCGCACGAGCAGTACTTC CASSYSISSHEQYF
NA TRBJ1-1 NA TRBV11-3 TGTGCCAGCAGCTTATACGAGAGGAATGCTGAAGCTTTCTTT CASSLYERNAEAFF
NA TRBJ1-1 NA TRBV6-5 TGTGCCAGCAGTTCCCCGGACAAATCGAACACTGAAGCTTTCTTT CASSSPDKSNTEAFF
NA TRBJ1-2 NA TRBV6-4 TGTGCCAGCAGTGACGAATCAGGCTACACCTTC CASSDESGYTF
NA TRBJ2-5 NA TRBV7-3 TGTGCCAGCAGCTCACTACTAGGGGGAGAGACCCAGTACTTC CASSSLLGGETQYF
TRBD1 TRBJ1-2 NA TRBV20-1 TGCAGTGCTAGAGAGGCACAGGGGTACGGCTACACCTTC CSAREAQGYGYTF
TRBD1 TRBJ1-6 NA TRBV20-1 TGCAGTGCTAGAGCGCGGACAGGGTTTAATGCACCCCTCCACTTT CSARARTGFNAPLHF
NA TRBJ2-2 NA TRBV2 TGTGCCAGCAGGAGGGCCGGGATTAACACCGGGGAGCTGTTTTTT CASRRAGINTGELFF